Shown below are 2 T cell receptor beta chains from a single sample sequenced in a study of cytomegalovirus exposure and HLA in healthy donors. Amplification used 60 Vbeta primers and 13 Jbeta primers. Assay: immunoSEQ multiplex PCR; the TCRdb copy retains only in-frame clones and omits some. The table shows about 140,000 clones, with around 77% occurring only once. The sample taken for sequencing was PBMCs. The receptor source for this set is a woman aged 45-60 years in good health and CMV-seronegative.

This chain joins TRBV4-1 and TRBJ2-3; D possibly corresponds to TRBD1 (6 bases). The CDR3 covers 13 residues. V gave up 3 bases and J gave up 6 bases, with 10 bases separating them. Germline loops: CDR1 MGHRA, CDR2 YSYEKL. CDR3 sequence reads: CASSHVGADTQYF. As DNA, the CDR3 is TGCGCCAGCAGCCATGTGGGGGCCGATACGCAGTATTTT.

This clone was seen only once. This sequence joins TRBV9 and TRBJ1-2; TRBD1 matches at 7 bases. The CDR3 covers 14 residues. V dropped 4 bases and J dropped 3; count of bases not matched to a gene: 6. CDR1 and CDR2 from the germline V gene are SGDLS and YYNGEE. CDR3 bases: TGTGCCAGCAGCCTAGGACAGGCGCACTATGGCTACACCTTC. Protein: CASSLGQAHYGYTF.